The next 9 T cell receptor beta chains were all read from a single sample in a study of control samples from healthy donors and cancer patients. Some clones are missing from TCRdb's copy, which holds only in-frame ones; the method was immunoSEQ multiplex PCR. The sample consists of about 95,000 clones, 88% of them appearing once. The specimen sequenced was blood. The origin of the receptors is a woman aged 70 to 79 in good health.

A few counts support this clone. The chain employs TRBV5-1 and TRBJ2-3; D ambiguous. V was trimmed by 4 bases and J by 6 bases, leaving 18 bases between them. This CDR3 spans 15 amino acids. Per germline, CDR1 SGHRS and CDR2 YFSETQ. The CDR3 nucleotides read TGCGCCAGCAGCCTTGACGGAACGAAGGCGGATACGCAGTATTTT. Translated: CASSLDGTKADTQYF.

This clone was seen once. The J gene is TRBJ1-1, the V gene TRBV19, with a weak D call TRBD1 (5 bases). This CDR3 has 16 residues. Trimming cost V 1 base and J 4 bases, with 16 bases left between them. Germline CDR1 reads LNHDA; CDR2 reads SQIVND (reference sequence). The CDR3 DNA sequence: TGTGCCAGTAGTATAGGGGAAACCTGGGGGGTCACTGAAGCTTTCTTT. This sequence encodes CASSIGETWGVTEAFF.

The genes are TRBV5-1 and TRBJ1-1; D gene uncertain. The CDR3 is 14 amino acids. Trimming removed 3 bases at V and 4 bases at J, with 13 bases between. The V gene's germline CDR1 is SGHRS and CDR2 YFSETQ. CDR3 sequence (DNA): TGCGCCAGCAGCTATGGAACCCAGGCCACTGAAGCTTTCTTT. Its protein is CASSYGTQATEAFF. Full variable domain (rest looked up from reference TRBV5-1 and TRBJ1-1): KAGVTQTPRYLIKTRGQQVTLSCSPISGHRSVSWYQQTPGQGLQFLFEYFSETQRNKGNFPGRFSGRQFSNSRSEMNVSTLELGDSALYLCASSYGTQATEAFFGQGTRLTVV.

The chain uses TRBV10-3 and TRBJ2-3, with 9 bases fitting TRBD2. V lost 5 bases and J lost 2; bases outside the gene matches: 5. CDR1 and CDR2 (germline): ENHRY, SYGVKD. The CDR3 spans 15 residues. CDR3 DNA: TGTGCCATCAGTTTGTTAGCGGGGGACACAGATACGCAGTATTTT. Protein product: CAISLLAGDTDTQYF.

The V call is TRBV11-2, the J call TRBJ1-3, with no clear D. This CDR3 region has 15 residues. Germline CDR1 and CDR2: SGHAT and FQNNGV. V lost 1 base and J 4 bases, leaving 11 bases between the germline ends. CDR3 in DNA: TGTGCCAGCAGCTTAGGGGTCGTGGGAGGAAACACCATATATTTT. The encoded protein is CASSLGVVGGNTIYF.

The chain employs TRBV7-2 and TRBJ2-7; TRBD1 agrees at 7 bases. CDR1 SGHTA and CDR2 FQGNSA come from the germline V gene. The CDR3 runs 14 residues. After removal of 4 bases from V and 0 bases from J, the junction contained 3 bases not matched to a gene. CDR3 nucleotides: TGTGCCAGCAGCTCCAACAGGGGCTCCTACGAGCAGTACTTC. As protein: CASSSNRGSYEQYF.

This chain's CDR3 is CASSEWTAQETQYF. CDR3 nucleotides: TGTGCCAGCAGTGAATGGACAGCCCAAGAGACCCAGTACTTC. The chain carries TRBV25-1 and TRBJ2-5; TRBD1 is a possible D gene (6 bases). Germline-derived CDR1 and CDR2 are MGHDK and SYGVNS. The V end lost 1 base, the J end lost 1 base, and 7 bases lay between the germline ends. The CDR3 runs to 14 residues. Variable domain in full (rest from reference TRBV25-1 and TRBJ2-5): EADIYQTPRYLVIGTGKKITLECSQTMGHDKMYWYQQDPGMELHLIHYSYGVNSTEKGDLSSESTVSRIRTEHFPLTLESARPSHTSQYLCASSEWTAQETQYFGPGTRLLVL.

The rearrangement uses TRBV3-1 (or the pseudogene TRBV3-2) and TRBJ1-5; D is uncertain. The length of the CDR3 is 18 residues. Germline V gene sequence: CDR1 LGHDT, CDR2 YNNKEL (reference sequence). V lost 1 base to trimming and J lost 0 bases, with 16 bases between them. In DNA form, the CDR3 reads TGTGCCAGCAGCCAAGGGGTTCGACCAAGGGATAGCAATCAGCCCCAGCATTTT. Translation gives CASSQGVRPRDSNQPQHF.

This chain joins TRBV7-2 and TRBJ1-3; D is undetermined. Between the trimmed V and J ends, which lost 4 bases and 0 bases, there was a span of 10 bases. The CDR3 is 15 residues long. Germline values: CDR1 SGHTA, CDR2 FQGNSA. For the CDR3, the DNA is TGTGCCAGCAGCTACCTACACGACTCTGGAAACACCATATATTTT. Translating it yields CASSYLHDSGNTIYF.